The clone carrying this T cell receptor (beta chain) turned up a few times. Its antigen is undetermined. Unique molecular identifiers were present on cDNA, and template switching added a universal primer site. TCRdb ran MiXCR on the 5' RACE reads and lists one entry per CDR3 protein. The data hold hundreds of thousands of distinct CDR3 sequences, with approximately 13% observed a single time. The sample is drawn from a study of identical twins. Broader study findings: There was more out-of-frame TCR alpha sharing in monozygotic twins than models estimated. Cross-sectional statistical analysis, not tracking of the same donors, underpinned the conclusions.

CDR1 and CDR2 (germline): DFQATT, SNEGSKA (reference sequence). The CDR3 sequence is 14 residues long. Trimming left V 0 bases short and J 4 bases short, with 9 bases between. These data also formed part of another study, on yellow fever vaccine responses in identical twins.

This sequence originates from a woman between 18 and 29 years old in good health. The source material was PBMCs. The rearrangement links TRBV20-1 to TRBJ2-2; the D gene is possibly TRBD2 (5 bases). The CDR3 reads CSARDLRGTGELFF. In nucleotides, the CDR3 is TGCAGTGCTAGAGATCTTCGGGGCACCGGGGAGCTGTTTTTT.